This T cell receptor beta chain comes out of a study of T cell responses to AZD1222 COVID-19 vaccine. Overall study results and limits: It was only a handful of AZD1222 recipients who were seropositive at baseline.

With respect to this clone: What it binds is not known.

V lost 6 bases to trimming and J lost 5 bases, with 7 bases between them. The CDR3 consists of 11 residues. Germline values: CDR1 SNHLY, CDR2 FYNNEI. The assay was immunoSEQ multiplex PCR, and TCRdb's table has in-frame clones only and misses some. The table records about 160,000 clones, around 94% of them present only once. This TCR was recovered from an adult in good health. This chain links TRBV2 with TRBJ1-1; D ambiguous. Sequenced here: peripheral blood, sampled on day 0 of AZD1222 vaccination. The CDR3 loop reads CASSQRTEAFF. The CDR3 DNA is TGTGCCAGCAGCCAGAGGACTGAAGCTTTCTTT.